Following are 25 T cell receptor beta chains from one sample sequenced in a study of vaccination and CD4 T cells after COVID-19. For these receptors, no antigen is known. Treatment noted: approximately nine-day PBMC culture with coronavirus spike peptide pools or control peptides (ViraFEST assay). Cultured CD4+ T-cell DNA underwent Oncomine TCR Beta short-read sequencing. TCRdb re-analysed the PCR reads in MiXCR, keeping a single row per CDR3 protein. The sample lists about 25,000 distinct CDR3 sequences, under 55% seen once, with roughly 7% in the top ten. Source material: CD4+ T cells from blood, cultured in vitro. The receptors derive from a human donor who had recovered from COVID-19.

This chain connects TRBV6-5 to TRBJ2-7; D may be TRBD1 or TRBD2 (5 bases each). Germline V gene data show CDR1 as MNHEY and CDR2 as SVGAGI. The CDR3 covers 14 residues. The V end lost 2 bases, the J end lost 3 bases, and 11 bases lay between the germline ends. The CDR3 sequence is CASSYGTGFYEQYF. The CDR3 coding sequence is TGTGCCAGCAGTTACGGGACGGGGTTCTACGAGCAGTACTTC.

The V gene is TRBV27, the J gene TRBJ1-2, with D maybe TRBD1 (5 bases). V dropped 5 bases and J dropped 7 bases, with 11 bases sitting between them. The CDR3 consists of 12 residues. Germline CDR1 reads MNHEY; CDR2 reads SMNVEV (reference sequence). The CDR3 spells CASSTPGFGYTF. CDR3 coding DNA: TGTGCCAGCAGTACACCAGGGTTTGGCTACACCTTC.

The chain carries TRBV20-1 and TRBJ2-1, with 11 bases matching TRBD2. V lost 6 bases and J lost 11; bases outside the gene matches: 9. The CDR3 is 13 residues long. Germline CDR1 is DFQATT and CDR2 is SNEGSKA (reference sequence). CDR3 protein: CSAKVTSGGQQFF. CDR3 bases: TGCAGTGCGAAGGTTACTAGCGGGGGACAGCAGTTCTTC.

V usage is TRBV6-5 and J usage is TRBJ2-2; no clear D. This CDR3 contains 14 residues. Germline CDR1 MNHEY, CDR2 SVGAGI. Trimming removed 2 bases from V and 0 bases from J, with 4 bases in between. The CDR3 region is CASSYTPNTGELFF. Written as DNA, the CDR3 is TGTGCCAGCAGTTACACGCCGAACACCGGGGAGCTGTTTTTT.

The CDR3 here is CASLRASSSDTQYF. The CDR3 DNA reads as TGTGCCAGCTTGAGGGCTAGCAGCTCAGATACGCAGTATTTT. The V call is TRBV2, the J call TRBJ2-3; perhaps TRBD2 as D (5 bases). Looked up from germline, CDR1 is SNHLY and CDR2 is FYNNEI. The CDR3 consists of 14 residues. Trimming took off 8 bases at V and 4 bases at J, with 16 bases between the two ends.

V and J are TRBV7-8 and TRBJ2-2, with unresolved D. CDR1 is SGHVS and CDR2 is FQNEAQ in the germline V gene. With 1 base removed from V and 5 bases from J, the gap between germline ends came to 11 bases. The CDR3 is 15 residues long. The CDR3 region is CASSLVSMGTGELFF. The CDR3 coding sequence is TGTGCCAGCAGCTTAGTCTCAATGGGGACCGGGGAGCTGTTTTTT.

This chain uses TRBV19 with TRBJ1-3; D may be TRBD1 (6 bases). The germline gives CDR1 LNHDA, CDR2 SQIVND (reference sequence). The CDR3 runs 14 residues. The V end lost 9 bases, the J end lost 4 bases, and 16 bases lay between the germline ends. CDR3 sequence reads: CASRTDYTGNTIYF. The CDR3 DNA is TGTGCCAGCAGGACAGATTACACAGGAAACACCATATATTTT.

The chain links TRBV10-1 to TRBJ2-3, with a possible D match to TRBD1 (7 bases). Trimming removed 6 bases from V and 0 bases from J, with 10 bases in between. The CDR3 length is 14 residues. From germline, CDR1 is WNHNN and CDR2 SYGVQD (reference sequence). This CDR3 reads CASSRGTSTDTQYF. In nucleotides, the CDR3 is TGCGCCAGCAGCAGGGGGACTAGCACAGATACGCAGTATTTT.

This clonotype came up a few times. J is TRBJ2-5 and V is TRBV7-2; 12 positions match TRBD2. This CDR3 is 15 amino acids long. Trimming took 4 bases from V and 5 from J; bases not matched to a gene: 5. CDR1 and CDR2 from the germline V gene are SGHTA and FQGNSA. The CDR3 loop is CASSSRTSGKETQYF. The CDR3 DNA sequence: TGTGCCAGCAGCTCCCGGACTAGCGGGAAGGAGACCCAGTACTTC.

The chain joins TRBV24-1 to TRBJ1-2, with 7 bases that match TRBD1. Germline-derived CDR1 and CDR2 are KGHDR and SFDVKD. V lost 3 bases, J lost 8 bases, and 5 bases stayed unmatched. There are 13 residues in the CDR3. The CDR3 sequence: CATSDHTGAGYTF. The DNA of the CDR3 is TGTGCCACCAGTGATCATACAGGGGCGGGCTACACCTTC.

This clonotype was seen a handful of times. The rearrangement joins TRBV6-1 to TRBJ2-4; the D gene is possibly TRBD2 (5 bases). Between the trimmed V and J ends, which lost 6 bases and 1 base, there was a span of 16 bases. Germline assignment: CDR1 MNHNS and CDR2 SASEGT. This CDR3 has 16 residues. The CDR3 loop is CASSLGVLVAKNIQYF. As DNA, the CDR3 is TGTGCCAGCAGCCTCGGGGTCCTCGTTGCCAAAAACATTCAGTACTTC.

This clonotype was recorded a few times. This chain uses TRBV6-5 with TRBJ1-1; maybe TRBD1 (5 bases). CDR3 length equals 13 residues. Germline-derived CDR1 and CDR2 are MNHEY and SVGAGI. V lost 0 bases and J 5 bases, leaving 7 bases between the germline ends. The CDR3 nucleotides read TGTGCCAGCAGTTACTCGAGGGGTACTGAAGCTTTCTTT. Protein: CASSYSRGTEAFF.

The J gene is TRBJ2-5, the V gene TRBV12-3 or TRBV12-4; 13 bases match TRBD2. The length of the CDR3 is 19 residues. Trimming cost V 5 bases and J 5 bases; bases outside gene matches: 17. CDR3 coding DNA: TGTGCCAGCAGTCCCCCCAATCACAGGACTAGCGGGAGCAACGAGACCCAGTACTTC. This codes for CASSPPNHRTSGSNETQYF.

This chain links TRBV7-9 with TRBJ2-3; TRBD2 matches at 7 bases. J lost 0 bases, V lost 7 bases, and 7 bases had no gene match. Germline lookup yields CDR1 SEHNR and CDR2 FQNEAQ (reference sequence). The CDR3 has 15 amino acids. This CDR3 is CASNSGVASTDTQYF. The CDR3 DNA follows: TGTGCCAGCAACAGCGGGGTAGCTAGCACAGATACGCAGTATTTT.

The rearrangement uses TRBV6-1 and TRBJ1-2; 9 bases line up with TRBD1. The germline CDR1 and CDR2 sequences are MNHNS and SASEGT. After removal of 6 bases from V and 4 bases from J, the junction contained 9 bases not matched to a gene. CDR3 length: 15 residues. CDR3 loop: CASRRETGGGYGYTF. The CDR3 DNA sequence: TGTGCCAGCAGGAGGGAAACAGGGGGCGGCTATGGCTACACCTTC.

The chain is built from TRBV5-1 and TRBJ2-7, with 9 bases lining up with TRBD2. This CDR3 region has 17 residues. Germline CDR1 reads SGHRS; CDR2 reads YFSETQ. The V segment lost 1 base and the J segment 0 bases; nucleotides outside the gene matches: 8. DNA for the CDR3: TGCGCCAGCAGCTTGTTTCAGCGGGAGGCCTACTCCTACGAGCAGTACTTC. It encodes CASSLFQREAYSYEQYF.

The DNA for the CDR3 is TGTGCCAGCAGTTTTGGCGGCAGGCTGCAAGAGACCCAGTACTTC. Its translation: CASSFGGRLQETQYF. V and J are TRBV28 and TRBJ2-5; no reliable D call. The germline V and J ends were trimmed by 3 bases and 2 bases, with 13 bases remaining between them. Germline V CDR1 and CDR2: MDHEN, SYDVKM. This CDR3 contains 15 residues.

This clonotype has only one observation. The chain is built from TRBV7-7 and TRBJ2-1, with TRBD2 matching 11 bases. Unmatched junction bases numbered 4, after V lost 6 bases and J lost 9 bases. This CDR3 contains 13 residues. CDR1 and CDR2 from the germline V gene are SSHAT and FNYEAQ (reference sequence). CDR3: CASSPTSGGEQFF. The CDR3 nucleotides are TGTGCCAGCAGTCCTACTAGCGGGGGTGAGCAGTTCTTC.

Concerning this clonotype itself: One end of the junction varies from germline; a read error may be responsible. The chain links TRBV6-1 to TRBJ1-5; D remains unclear. This CDR3 is 14 amino acids long. Germline V gene lookup returns CDR1 MNHNS and CDR2 SASEGT. In nucleotides, the CDR3 is TGTGCCAGCAGAATTGATTATAGCAATCAGCGCCAGCATTTT. It codes for CASRIDYSNQRQHF.

The CDR3 DNA reads TGTGCCAGCAGCTTGGGGACAGAGTATGGCTACACCTTC. Translated, it gives CASSLGTEYGYTF. This chain joins TRBV7-2 and TRBJ1-2, with 7 positions matching TRBD1. CDR3 size: 13 residues. Germline assignment: CDR1 SGHTA and CDR2 FQGNSA. With 3 bases clipped from V and 5 bases from J, the junction kept 3 bases outside the gene matches.

This clonotype was seen more than once but under ten times. This chain's CDR3 is CASSFVGGTNEQFF. As DNA, the CDR3 is TGTGCCAGCAGCTTTGTAGGGGGCACCAATGAGCAGTTCTTC. The chain uses TRBV7-3 and TRBJ2-1; 7 bases agree with TRBD1. The CDR3 length is 14 residues. Germline CDR1 is SGHTA and CDR2 is FQGTGA. V gave up 3 bases and J gave up 6 bases; unmatched junction bases: 5.

This clonotype came up a few times. The J gene is TRBJ1-5, the V gene TRBV6-5; maybe TRBD1 (6 bases). Germline values: CDR1 MNHEY, CDR2 SVGAGI. The CDR3 covers 16 residues. With 0 bases removed from V and 4 bases from J, the gap between germline ends came to 13 bases. The CDR3 spells CASSYSGGAANQPQHF. CDR3 nucleotide sequence: TGTGCCAGCAGTTACTCGGGGGGGGCCGCTAATCAGCCCCAGCATTTT.

The chain employs TRBV6-2 or TRBV6-3 and TRBJ1-2, with 11 nucleotides matching TRBD1. Germline lookup yields CDR1 MNHEY and CDR2 SVGEGT. The V gene end was trimmed by 6 bases and the J gene end by 6 bases; junction bases not matched to a gene: 9. The CDR3 is 15 amino acids. The CDR3 region is CASRVPGTGGDGYTF. CDR3 bases: TGTGCCAGCAGGGTGCCCGGGACAGGGGGTGATGGCTACACCTTC.

The CDR3, as DNA: TGTGCCAGCAGTGAACCGGGACAGGCAAACTATGGCTACACCTTC. Protein: CASSEPGQANYGYTF. This chain joins TRBV6-1 and TRBJ1-2; the match to TRBD1 covers 8 bases. The CDR3 length is 15 residues. Trimming removed 2 bases from V and 2 bases from J; junction bases left unmatched: 4. CDR1 MNHNS and CDR2 SASEGT come from the germline V gene.

The chain has TRBV6-2 or TRBV6-3 and TRBJ2-7; 9 nucleotides match TRBD1. This CDR3 has 14 residues. CDR1 and CDR2 (germline): MNHEY, SVGEGT. With 7 bases clipped from V and 3 bases from J, the junction kept 7 bases outside the gene matches. The CDR3 is CASIDPTGGYEQYF. In DNA, the CDR3 is TGTGCCAGCATCGACCCGACAGGGGGCTACGAGCAGTACTTC.